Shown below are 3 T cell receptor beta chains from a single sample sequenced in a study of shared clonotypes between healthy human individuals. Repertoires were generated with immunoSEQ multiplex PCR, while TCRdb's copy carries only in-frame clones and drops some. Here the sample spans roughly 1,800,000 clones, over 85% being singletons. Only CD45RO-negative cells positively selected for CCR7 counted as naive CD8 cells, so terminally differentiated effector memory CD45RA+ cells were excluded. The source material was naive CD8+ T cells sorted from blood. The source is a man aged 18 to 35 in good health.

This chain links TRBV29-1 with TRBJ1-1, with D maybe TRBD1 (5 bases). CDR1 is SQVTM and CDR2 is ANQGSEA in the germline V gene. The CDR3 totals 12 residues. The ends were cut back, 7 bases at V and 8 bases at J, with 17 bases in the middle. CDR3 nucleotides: TGCAGCGCTGTAGGGGCCGCGCTAGAAGCTTTCTTT. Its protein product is CSAVGAALEAFF.

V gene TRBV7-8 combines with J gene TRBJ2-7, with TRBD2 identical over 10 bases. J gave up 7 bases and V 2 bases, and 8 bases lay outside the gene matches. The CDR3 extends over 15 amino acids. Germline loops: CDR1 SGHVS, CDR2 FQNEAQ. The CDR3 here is CASSLFVAGGREQYF. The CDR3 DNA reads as TGTGCCAGCAGCTTATTCGTAGCGGGAGGTCGGGAGCAGTACTTC.

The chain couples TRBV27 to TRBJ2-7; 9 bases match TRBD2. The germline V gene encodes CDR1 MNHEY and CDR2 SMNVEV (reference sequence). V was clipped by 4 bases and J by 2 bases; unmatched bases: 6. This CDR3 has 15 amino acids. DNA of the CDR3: TGTGCCAGCAGTTCCCGGGTAGCGGGAGCCTACGAGCAGTACTTC. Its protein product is CASSSRVAGAYEQYF.